Shown below are 17 T cell receptor beta chains from a single sample sequenced in a study of blood T cell repertoires in COVID-19 (TCRdb year 2020). The library relied on the immunoSEQ multiplex PCR assay. The source is immuneACCESS, and TCRdb retained only in-frame sequences with V and J called. Part of the clones is not carried over; for the studies checked, unresolved V genes explain less than half of this, and the remainder is unexplained. Recorded for this sample are about 120,000 clones; under 90% of them occurred a single time. The top ten hold approximately 5% of the sample. The sequenced material came from peripheral blood. The receptors originated from a woman aged 70 to 79 with acute or convalescent COVID-19.

The chain combines TRBV6-1 with TRBJ2-1; 8 bases are a match to TRBD1. The CDR3 contains 16 residues. With 2 bases clipped from V and 4 bases from J, the junction kept 7 bases outside the gene matches. Germline V lookup: CDR1 MNHNS, CDR2 SASEGT. The CDR3 is CASSEYRRTGYNEQFF. CDR3 nucleotides: TGTGCCAGCAGTGAATACAGGAGGACAGGGTACAATGAGCAGTTCTTC.

The chain has TRBV19 and TRBJ1-1, with TRBD1 matching 9 bases. With 6 bases clipped from V and 6 bases from J, the junction kept 11 bases outside the gene matches. The CDR3 runs 15 residues. Germline CDR1 reads LNHDA; CDR2 reads SQIVND (reference sequence). The CDR3 region is CASRPNRGLNAEAFF. Here the CDR3 DNA reads TGTGCCAGTAGACCGAACAGGGGGCTAAACGCTGAAGCTTTCTTT.

The rearrangement links TRBV11-3 to TRBJ1-1; D may be TRBD1 (5 bases). CDR1 is SGHNT and CDR2 is YENEEA in the germline V gene. The V end was cut by 6 bases, the J end by 2 bases, with 28 bases between. The CDR3 runs 19 residues. The CDR3 loop is CASSHPIPVQTAYNTEAFF. CDR3 in DNA: TGTGCCAGCAGTCACCCGATTCCCGTCCAGACAGCGTATAACACTGAAGCTTTCTTT.

This chain connects TRBV13 to TRBJ1-2; maybe TRBD1 (6 bases). Trimming took off 5 bases at V and 6 bases at J, with 22 bases between the two ends. The germline V gene encodes CDR1 PRHDT and CDR2 FYEKMQ (reference sequence). The CDR3 is 16 amino acids. CDR3 residues: CASSRTAVTSHNGYTF. The CDR3 bases are TGTGCCAGCAGCAGGACAGCCGTAACCTCGCACAATGGCTACACCTTC. The entire variable domain, with the rest obtained from reference TRBV13 and TRBJ1-2, is as follows: AAGVIQSPRHLIKEKRETATLKCYPIPRHDTVYWYQQGPGQDPQFLISFYEKMQSDKGSIPDRFSAQQFSDYHSELNMSSLELGDSALYFCASSRTAVTSHNGYTFGSGTRLTVV.

This rearrangement joins TRBV18 to TRBJ1-5, with 8 bases that match TRBD1. CDR3 length: 16 amino acids. The junction had 13 bases not matched to a gene; V was cut back by 11 bases and J by 1 base. Germline V gene sequence: CDR1 KGHSH, CDR2 LQKENI. For the CDR3, the DNA is TGTGCCCCCCCCTCAGAGGACAGGGAAAGCAATCAGCCCCAGCATTTT. This codes for CAPPSEDRESNQPQHF. Variable domain in full (rest from reference TRBV18 and TRBJ1-5): NAGVMQNPRHLVRRRGQEARLRCSPMKGHSHVYWYRQLPEEGLKFMVYLQKENIIDESGMPKERFSAEFPKEGPSILRIQQVVRGDSAAYFCAPPSEDRESNQPQHFGDGTRLSIL.

The chain combines TRBV4-2 with TRBJ2-6; D is perhaps TRBD2 (6 bases). Trimming shortened V by 0 bases and J by 3 bases, and 12 bases separated the two germline ends. CDR3 length: 17 amino acids. The germline gives CDR1 LGHNA, CDR2 YNFKEQ. In nucleotides, the CDR3 is TGTGCCAGCAGCCAAGATCTTCGGGACTTTGGGGCCAACGTCCTGACTTTC. This codes for CASSQDLRDFGANVLTF.

The chain links TRBV15 to TRBJ1-1; no clear D gene. Germline V gene lookup returns CDR1 LNHNV and CDR2 YYDKDF (reference sequence). This CDR3 region has 15 residues. V was pared by 1 base and J by 1 base, with 10 bases between. In nucleotides, the CDR3 is TGTGCCACCAGCAGAGCGGGATCAGGGAACACTGAAGCTTTCTTT. It specifies CATSRAGSGNTEAFF. Together with reference TRBV15 and TRBJ1-1, the CDR3 gives the full variable domain: DAMVIQNPRYQVTQFGKPVTLSCSQTLNHNVMYWYQQKSSQAPKLLFHYYDKDFNNEADTPDNFQSRRPNTSFCFLDIRSPGLGDTAMYLCATSRAGSGNTEAFFGQGTRLTVV.

Points on this clone: This sample also contains other DNA sequences that code for the same CDR3. J is TRBJ1-2 and V is TRBV3-1 (or the pseudogene TRBV3-2), with no clear D. V shed 1 base and J shed 4 bases, with 7 bases lying between them. CDR1 and CDR2 (germline): LGHDT, YNNKEL (reference sequence). CDR3 size: 13 residues. The CDR3 sequence is CASSQGVGYGYTF. The CDR3 nucleotides read TGTGCCAGCAGCCAAGGCGTCGGCTATGGCTACACCTTC.

The rearrangement joins TRBV12-2 to TRBJ1-2; TRBD1 was called by the table and not checked on the DNA. TRBV12-2 is tagged as a pseudogene. This CDR3 is 16 amino acids long. This CDR3 is CASPPLWSDRYEGYTF. The CDR3, as DNA: TGTGCAAGTCCCCCTTTATGGAGCGACAGGTATGAGGGCTACACCTTC.

This clone was counted once. The chain combines TRBV12-2 with TRBJ1-5; the table's D call, TRBD1, was not checked against the DNA. TRBV12-2 is a pseudogene locus. This CDR3 is 19 amino acids long. The CDR3 DNA follows: TGTGCAAGTCGCTACCAAACCGGGACAGGAGAACCCACCAATCAGCCCCAGCATTTT. Protein product: CASRYQTGTGEPTNQPQHF.

CDR3 nucleotide sequence: TGTGCCAGCAGCTTGTATTTGACAGGGAACTATGGCTACACCTTC. It encodes CASSLYLTGNYGYTF. V gene TRBV5-6 combines with J gene TRBJ1-2; TRBD1 matches 7 bases. Germline lookup yields CDR1 SGHDT and CDR2 YYEEEE. Trimming removed 1 base from V and 2 bases from J; junction bases left unmatched: 5. This CDR3 has 15 residues.

A few counts support this clone. The chain links TRBV6-5 to TRBJ1-5; 7 bases agree with TRBD1. Germline V gives CDR1 MNHEY, CDR2 SVGAGI. With 6 bases clipped from V and 6 bases from J, the junction kept 11 bases outside the gene matches. The CDR3 loop spans 15 amino acids. The CDR3 nucleotides are TGTGCCAGCAGACTACAGGGGCAGGGTAGTCAGCCCCAGCATTTT. Protein product: CASRLQGQGSQPQHF.

In nucleotides, the CDR3 is TGTGCCATATCGTCTTGGCGGGGGCGGTCAGATACGCAGTATTTT. Protein sequence: CAISSWRGRSDTQYF. This chain joins TRBV6-5 and TRBJ2-3; a possible D gene is TRBD2 (7 bases). The CDR3 runs 15 residues. Trimming cost V 10 bases and J 4 bases, with 21 bases left between them. Germline-derived CDR1 and CDR2 are MNHEY and SVGAGI.

The chain joins TRBV20-1 to TRBJ2-5; TRBD2 matches at 9 bases. Germline V CDR1 and CDR2: DFQATT, SNEGSKA (reference sequence). After removal of 3 bases from V and 0 bases from J, the junction contained 5 bases not matched to a gene. This CDR3 comprises 15 residues. The CDR3 coding sequence is TGCAGTGCTAGTCCGGCTAGCGGGGACCAAGAGACCCAGTACTTC. Its protein is CSASPASGDQETQYF.

The chain employs TRBV27 and TRBJ1-2; no reliable D call. The germline V gene encodes CDR1 MNHEY and CDR2 SMNVEV (reference sequence). The CDR3 loop spans 14 amino acids. The V gene lost 5 bases and the J gene lost 3 bases, with 13 bases spanning the gap. CDR3 sequence reads: CASSTRAGDYGYTF. The CDR3 DNA sequence: TGTGCCAGCAGTACCCGGGCGGGCGACTATGGCTACACCTTC.

The rearrangement links TRBV11-3 to TRBJ1-2; tentatively, D is TRBD1 (6 bases). V was shortened by 0 bases and J by 7 bases, with 21 bases between the two germline ends. The V gene's germline CDR1 is SGHNT and CDR2 YENEEA. CDR3 length: 17 residues. CDR3 sequence reads: CASSLDNFTGRSSGYTF. The CDR3 nucleotides read TGTGCCAGCAGCTTAGATAATTTCACAGGGAGATCAAGTGGCTACACCTTC.

The chain couples TRBV9 to TRBJ1-2, with D possibly being TRBD1 (6 bases). This CDR3 comprises 18 residues. The germline V and J ends were trimmed by 0 bases and 1 base, with 19 bases remaining between them. Germline CDR1 reads SGDLS; CDR2 reads YYNGEE. The CDR3 DNA reads TGTGCCAGCAGCGTAGCCTTAGTACAGGGACCATTTAACTATGGCTACACCTTC. Translation: CASSVALVQGPFNYGYTF.